A selection of T cell receptor beta chains follows, all from one sample in a study of blood T cells in healthy people across ages. MiXCR was run by TCRdb on the 5' RACE reads, yielding one entry per CDR3 protein. The sample contains some 1.8 million distinct CDR3 sequences, around 42% of which appear only once. Sequenced sample: blood. The receptors originated from a human donor in good health. Both conserved end residues are part of each CDR3. A D gene is named only where the DNA matches it firmly. The listing skips clone size in some rows; elsewhere it reads once, few, many or a size class.

CDR3: CASRMGGGAYEQYF
DNA: TGTGCCAGCAGGATGGGGGGAGGGGCCTACGAGCAGTACTTC
D: TRBD2
V: TRBV7-2
J: TRBJ2-7
size: few

CDR3: CASSFGGESSYEQYF
DNA: TGTGCCAGCAGTTTTGGGGGAGAGAGCTCCTACGAGCAGTACTTC
D: .
V: TRBV27
J: TRBJ2-7
size: .

CDR3: CASSLATGTAVGYTF
DNA: TGTGCCAGCAGCTTAGCAACCGGGACAGCAGTTGGCTACACCTTC
D: TRBD1
V: TRBV7-2
J: TRBJ1-2
size: .

CDR3: CSAPGTGHYEQYF
DNA: TGCAGTGCTCCTGGGACAGGGCACTACGAGCAGTACTTC
D: TRBD1
V: TRBV20-1
J: TRBJ2-7
size: few

CDR3: CSATELNYGYTF
DNA: TGCAGTGCTACGGAACTAAACTATGGCTACACCTTC
D: .
V: TRBV20-1
J: TRBJ1-2
size: .

CDR3: CATSDLDRGADTQYF
DNA: TGTGCCACCAGTGATTTGGACAGGGGTGCAGATACGCAGTATTTT
D: TRBD1
V: TRBV24-1
J: TRBJ2-3
size: .

CDR3: CATSRGVTGNRAYEQYF
DNA: TGTGCCACCAGCAGAGGAGTAACAGGGAACAGGGCCTACGAGCAGTACTTC
D: .
V: TRBV15
J: TRBJ2-7
size: few

CDR3: CASSVDPGSHSDTQYF
DNA: TGTGCCAGCAGTGTAGACCCGGGGAGTCACTCAGATACGCAGTATTTT
D: .
V: TRBV7-6
J: TRBJ2-3
size: few

CDR3: CASSLPLAGAENEQFF
DNA: TGTGCCAGCAGTTTACCCCTAGCGGGGGCCGAAAATGAGCAGTTCTTC
D: TRBD2
V: TRBV28
J: TRBJ2-1
size: few

CDR3: CASSQDWGVTLNTEAFF
DNA: TGCGCCAGCAGCCAAGATTGGGGAGTGACTTTGAACACTGAAGCTTTCTTT
D: .
V: TRBV4-1
J: TRBJ1-1
size: few

CDR3: CATSDNYGYTF
DNA: TGTGCCACCAGTGATAACTATGGCTACACCTTC
D: .
V: TRBV24-1
J: TRBJ1-2
size: .

CDR3: CASSLEWVGRAHEQYF
DNA: TGTGCCAGCAGCTTAGAGTGGGTGGGTCGGGCTCACGAGCAGTACTTC
D: .
V: TRBV7-2
J: TRBJ2-7
size: .

CDR3: CASSRPLKNIQYF
DNA: TGTGCCAGCAGTCGGCCACTCAAAAACATTCAGTACTTC
D: .
V: TRBV5-6
J: TRBJ2-4
size: .

CDR3: CTSSQPLAGAQETQYF
DNA: TGCACCAGCAGCCAACCCCTAGCGGGGGCCCAAGAGACCCAGTACTTC
D: .
V: TRBV1
J: TRBJ2-5
size: .

CDR3: CASRSGQNEQFF
DNA: TGTGCCAGCAGATCGGGACAGAATGAGCAGTTCTTC
D: TRBD1
V: TRBV12-3/TRBV12-4
J: TRBJ2-1
size: .

CDR3: CATSRARTGLAGTF
DNA: TGTGCCACCAGCAGAGCCCGGACGGGGCTGGCTGGCACCTTC
D: .
V: TRBV15
J: TRBJ1-2
size: .

CDR3: CASSGLTSADTQYF
DNA: TGTGCCAGCAGTGGACTAACGAGCGCAGATACGCAGTATTTT
D: .
V: TRBV2
J: TRBJ2-3
size: .

CDR3: CASSFPGRMNTDVGAFF
DNA: TGTGCCAGCAGCTTTCCGGGACGAATGAACACTGACGTTGGGGCTTTCTTT
D: .
V: TRBV11-2
J: TRBJ1-1
size: .

CDR3: CSAPYSGDSYNEQFF
DNA: TGCAGTGCTCCTTATAGCGGAGACTCCTACAATGAGCAGTTCTTC
D: .
V: TRBV20-1
J: TRBJ2-1
size: few

CDR3: CASSQYLQANYGYTF
DNA: TGCGCCAGCAGCCAATATCTGCAGGCTAACTATGGCTACACCTTC
D: .
V: TRBV4-3
J: TRBJ1-2
size: once

CDR3: CSVDLGTVANTEAFF
DNA: TGCAGCGTTGACCTAGGGACAGTAGCGAACACTGAAGCTTTCTTT
D: TRBD1
V: TRBV29-1
J: TRBJ1-1
size: .

CDR3: CASSLEIADTQYF
DNA: TGTGCCAGCAGCTTAGAAATAGCAGATACGCAGTATTTT
D: .
V: TRBV7-8
J: TRBJ2-3
size: .

CDR3: CASSVQGLGEQYF
DNA: TGTGCCAGCAGCGTACAGGGTCTTGGCGAGCAGTACTTC
D: .
V: TRBV12-3/TRBV12-4
J: TRBJ2-7
size: .

CDR3: CASSLAAITEAFF
DNA: TGTGCCAGCAGCTTAGCGGCCATCACTGAAGCTTTCTTT
D: .
V: TRBV7-2
J: TRBJ1-1
size: .

CDR3: CSASVSASGRHEQYF
DNA: TGCAGTGCTAGCGTGTCGGCTAGCGGCCGCCACGAGCAGTACTTC
D: TRBD2
V: TRBV20-1
J: TRBJ2-7
size: few

CDR3: CASSSQTRQPQHF
DNA: TGTGCCAGCAGTTCTCAGACAAGACAGCCCCAGCATTTT
D: .
V: TRBV6-2/TRBV6-3
J: TRBJ1-5
size: .

CDR3: CACSQGEGVGGYTF
DNA: TGTGCCTGCAGCCAAGGGGAGGGAGTCGGTGGCTACACCTTC
D: .
V: TRBV3-1
J: TRBJ1-2
size: .

CDR3: CASSRGTRGFDEQYF
DNA: TGCGCCAGCAGCCGAGGGACCCGGGGGTTCGACGAGCAGTACTTC
D: .
V: TRBV4-3
J: TRBJ2-7
size: few

CDR3: CASSGPEGRGYGYTF
DNA: TGTGCCAGCAGTGGTCCGGAAGGAAGGGGCTATGGCTACACCTTC
D: .
V: TRBV2
J: TRBJ1-2
size: .

CDR3: CASSAGVIIVAQQFF
DNA: TGTGCCAGCAGTGCTGGGGTAATTATAGTGGCACAGCAGTTCTTC
D: .
V: TRBV2
J: TRBJ2-1
size: .

CDR3: CASSYGPGAVTYEQYF
DNA: TGTGCCAGCAGTTACGGCCCCGGGGCAGTGACCTACGAGCAGTACTTC
D: .
V: TRBV6-6
J: TRBJ2-7
size: few

CDR3: CASSSRDPEGETQYF
DNA: TGTGCCAGCAGCTCCCGGGACCCTGAGGGGGAGACCCAGTACTTC
D: .
V: TRBV7-9
J: TRBJ2-5
size: few

CDR3: CSARLAGGPREQYF
DNA: TGCAGTGCTAGGTTGGCGGGGGGGCCTCGAGAGCAGTACTTC
D: TRBD2
V: TRBV20-1
J: TRBJ2-7
size: few

CDR3: CATSDPRGGANVLTF
DNA: TGTGCCACCAGTGATCCGCGGGGTGGGGCCAACGTCCTGACTTTC
D: .
V: TRBV24-1
J: TRBJ2-6
size: .

CDR3: CASSYLAPDRPQHF
DNA: TGTGCCAGCAGTTACTTGGCTCCCGATCGGCCCCAGCATTTT
D: .
V: TRBV6-5
J: TRBJ1-5
size: .

CDR3: CASSHGRQGIHEQYF
DNA: TGTGCCAGCAGCCATGGGCGACAGGGGATCCACGAGCAGTACTTC
D: TRBD1
V: TRBV3-1
J: TRBJ2-7
size: .

CDR3: CASSQDRGDSYEQYF
DNA: TGCGCCAGCAGCCAAGATCGCGGGGACAGTTACGAGCAGTACTTC
D: .
V: TRBV4-1
J: TRBJ2-7
size: few

CDR3: CASSREGLSEAFF
DNA: TGTGCCAGCAGCCGCGAGGGACTAAGTGAAGCTTTCTTT
D: .
V: TRBV3-1
J: TRBJ1-1
size: .

CDR3: CASSLGRGLKGGSKNIQYF
DNA: TGTGCCAGCAGCTTAGGACGTGGGCTGAAAGGGGGCAGCAAAAACATTCAGTACTTC
D: TRBD1
V: TRBV9
J: TRBJ2-4
size: .

CDR3: CASSWGGLNYGYTF
DNA: TGTGCCAGCAGTTGGGGGGGACTTAACTATGGCTACACCTTC
D: .
V: TRBV12-3/TRBV12-4
J: TRBJ1-2
size: .

CDR3: CVTSTPTATLETQYF
DNA: TGTGTCACCAGCACACCGACAGCGACCCTAGAGACCCAGTACTTC
D: .
V: TRBV15
J: TRBJ2-5
size: .

CDR3: CASRRGQGYGYTF
DNA: TGTGCCAGCAGAAGGGGACAGGGCTATGGCTACACCTTC
D: TRBD1
V: TRBV6-5
J: TRBJ1-2
size: .

CDR3: CASSLGKGVPSQPQHF
DNA: TGTGCCAGCAGTTTAGGCAAGGGGGTACCCAGTCAGCCCCAGCATTTT
D: .
V: TRBV12-3/TRBV12-4
J: TRBJ1-5
size: .

CDR3: CASSAREFTEAFF
DNA: TGTGCCAGCAGTGCCAGGGAGTTCACTGAAGCTTTCTTT
D: .
V: TRBV12-3/TRBV12-4
J: TRBJ1-1
size: .

CDR3: CASSPKVVNVRVEAFF
DNA: TGTGCCAGCAGCCCTAAGGTTGTTAATGTCCGGGTTGAAGCTTTCTTT
D: .
V: TRBV7-9
J: TRBJ1-1
size: .

CDR3: CSARWGGGKYNEQFF
DNA: TGCAGTGCTAGGTGGGGCGGGGGGAAGTACAATGAGCAGTTCTTC
D: TRBD2
V: TRBV20-1
J: TRBJ2-1
size: .

CDR3: CASSHRGLVNTEAFF
DNA: TGCGCCAGCAGCCACCGGGGCCTCGTGAACACTGAAGCTTTCTTT
D: .
V: TRBV4-1
J: TRBJ1-1
size: .

CDR3: CSVTPGQGHYGYTF
DNA: TGCAGCGTCACTCCGGGACAGGGACACTATGGCTACACCTTC
D: TRBD1
V: TRBV29-1
J: TRBJ1-2
size: .

CDR3: CASSFESDQQYF
DNA: TGTGCCAGCAGTTTCGAGTCGGATCAGCAGTACTTC
D: .
V: TRBV28
J: TRBJ2-7
size: few

CDR3: CASKPLGPINEQFF
DNA: TGTGCCAGCAAACCCCTAGGGCCCATCAATGAGCAGTTCTTC
D: .
V: TRBV7-2
J: TRBJ2-1
size: few

CDR3: CSARGLGDYNEQYF
DNA: TGCAGTGCTAGAGGACTAGGGGACTACAATGAGCAGTACTTC
D: TRBD2
V: TRBV20-1
J: TRBJ2-5
size: .

CDR3: CASSPSAGNSNYGYTF
DNA: TGTGCCAGCAGCCCTTCGGCGGGGAACAGCAACTATGGCTACACCTTC
D: .
V: TRBV11-2
J: TRBJ1-2
size: .

CDR3: CASSFQTGIGETQYF
DNA: TGTGCCAGCAGTTTTCAAACAGGGATCGGAGAGACCCAGTACTTC
D: .
V: TRBV12-3/TRBV12-4
J: TRBJ2-5
size: .

CDR3: CASSEHGLVGGYTF
DNA: TGTGCCAGCAGTGAACACGGTCTAGTCGGGGGCTACACCTTC
D: .
V: TRBV6-1
J: TRBJ1-2
size: .

CDR3: CSVARLAGGYTDTQYF
DNA: TGCAGCGTCGCCCGACTAGCGGGGGGCTACACAGATACGCAGTATTTT
D: TRBD2
V: TRBV29-1
J: TRBJ2-3
size: few